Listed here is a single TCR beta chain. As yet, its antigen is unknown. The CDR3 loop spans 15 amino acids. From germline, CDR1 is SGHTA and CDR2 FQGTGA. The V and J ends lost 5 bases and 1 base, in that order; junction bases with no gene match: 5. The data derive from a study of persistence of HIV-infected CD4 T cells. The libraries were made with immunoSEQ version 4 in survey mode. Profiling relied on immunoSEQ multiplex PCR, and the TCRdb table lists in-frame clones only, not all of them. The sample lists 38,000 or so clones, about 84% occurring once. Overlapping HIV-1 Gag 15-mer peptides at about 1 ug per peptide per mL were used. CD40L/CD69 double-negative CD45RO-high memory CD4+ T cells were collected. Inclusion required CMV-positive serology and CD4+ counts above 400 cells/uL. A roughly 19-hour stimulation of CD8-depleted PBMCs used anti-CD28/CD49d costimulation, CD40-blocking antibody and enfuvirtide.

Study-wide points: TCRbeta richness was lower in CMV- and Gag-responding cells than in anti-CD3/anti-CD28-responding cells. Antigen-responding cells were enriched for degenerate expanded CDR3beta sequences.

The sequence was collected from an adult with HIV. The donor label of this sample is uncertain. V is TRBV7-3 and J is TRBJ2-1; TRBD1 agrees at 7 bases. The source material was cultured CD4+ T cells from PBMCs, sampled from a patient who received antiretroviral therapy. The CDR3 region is CASSLSGGSYNEQFF. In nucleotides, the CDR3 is TGTGCCAGCAGCCTATCAGGGGGTTCCTACAATGAGCAGTTCTTC.